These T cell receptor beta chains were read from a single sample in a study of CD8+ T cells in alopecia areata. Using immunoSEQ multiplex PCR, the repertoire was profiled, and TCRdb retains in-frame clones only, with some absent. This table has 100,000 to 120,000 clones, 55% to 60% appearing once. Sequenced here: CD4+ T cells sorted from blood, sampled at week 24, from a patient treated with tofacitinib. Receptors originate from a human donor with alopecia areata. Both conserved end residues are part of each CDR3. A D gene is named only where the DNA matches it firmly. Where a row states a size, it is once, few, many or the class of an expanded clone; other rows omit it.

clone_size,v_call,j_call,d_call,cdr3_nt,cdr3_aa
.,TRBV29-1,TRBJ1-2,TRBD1,TGCAGCGTTGAAGGCAGACCCCGGGACAGGGGGGATGGCTACACCTTC,CSVEGRPRDRGDGYTF
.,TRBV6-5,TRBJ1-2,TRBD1,TGTGCCAGCCGGGGAAGGGGACAGAACTATGGCTACACCTTC,CASRGRGQNYGYTF
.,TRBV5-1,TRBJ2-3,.,TGCGCCAGCAGCCCGGGACACAACCCAGATACGCAGTATTTT,CASSPGHNPDTQYF
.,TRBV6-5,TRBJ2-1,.,TGTGCCAGCAGTTACGGGACTGCCTACGGCAATGAGCAGTTCTTC,CASSYGTAYGNEQFF
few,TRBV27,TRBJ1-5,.,TGTGCCAGCAGTTTATCGCAGGGCCGCAATCAGCCCCAGCATTTT,CASSLSQGRNQPQHF
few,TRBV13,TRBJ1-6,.,TGTGCCAGCAGCTTAACAAATAATTCACCCCTCCACTTT,CASSLTNNSPLHF
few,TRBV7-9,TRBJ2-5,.,TGTGCCAGCAGCCCCGGGACTCTGCGGGGTTCCATGAGGGAGACCCAGTACTTC,CASSPGTLRGSMRETQYF
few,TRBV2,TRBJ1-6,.,TGTGCCAGCAGGCAAACAATGGCAGGCTATAATTCACCCCTCCACTTT,CASRQTMAGYNSPLHF
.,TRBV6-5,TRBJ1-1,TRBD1,TGTGCCAGCAGCCCGGGACAGCTGAACACTGAAGCTTTCTTT,CASSPGQLNTEAFF
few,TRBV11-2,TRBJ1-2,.,TGTGCCAGCAGCTTAGCCCCCAACTATGGCTACACCTTC,CASSLAPNYGYTF
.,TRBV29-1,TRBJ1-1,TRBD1,TGCAGCTTCCGGACCCGGACAGGGGAGAACACTGAAGCTTTCTTT,CSFRTRTGENTEAFF
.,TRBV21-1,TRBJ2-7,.,TGTGCCAGCAGCACAACAAGCTCCTACGAGCAGTACTTC,CASSTTSSYEQYF
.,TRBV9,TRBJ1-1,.,TGTGCCAGCAGCGTAGACCCCTTGAACACTGAAGCTTTCTTT,CASSVDPLNTEAFF
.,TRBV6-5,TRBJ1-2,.,TGTGCCAGCAGTTACTCGAACCGGGGCGGGTATGGCTACACCTTC,CASSYSNRGGYGYTF
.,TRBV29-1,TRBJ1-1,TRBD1,TGCAGCGTTGAGGGACAGCTGAACACTGAAGCTTTCTTT,CSVEGQLNTEAFF
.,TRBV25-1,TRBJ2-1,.,TGTGCCAGCCATGTTGAGGGGAGCAATGAGCAGTTCTTC,CASHVEGSNEQFF
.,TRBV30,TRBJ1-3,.,TGTGCCTGGAGTGTACTAGGTGGTGGAAACACCATATATTTT,CAWSVLGGGNTIYF